This is a list of T cell receptor beta chains from one sample in a study of cytomegalovirus exposure and HLA in healthy donors. TCRdb's copy holds only in-frame clones and misses some; the assay was immunoSEQ multiplex PCR. The data show fewer than 250,000 clones, just under 75% seen once. Sequenced: PBMCs. The source of these receptors is a man aged 30 to 39 in good health and CMV-seropositive. Each CDR3 is given with its conserved first and last residue. The D gene is left open where the match is weak. Size is stated for part of the rows, as once, few or many counts, or as a class when the clone is expanded.

>TRBJ2-7|TRBV27|.|.
CASSSGVEQYF
TGTGCCAGCAGTTCCGGGGTCGAGCAGTACTTC
>TRBJ2-7|TRBV30|.|once
CAWSVRPSGEQYF
TGTGCCTGGAGTGTGCGGCCCAGCGGCGAGCAGTACTTC
>TRBJ2-3|TRBV27|TRBD2|.
CASTLAGGRRDTQYF
TGTGCCAGCACATTAGCGGGAGGGCGGAGAGATACGCAGTATTTT
>TRBJ2-7|TRBV19|TRBD2|.
CASSMGRMSGGSYEQYF
TGTGCCAGTAGTATGGGCCGAATGAGCGGGGGCAGCTACGAGCAGTACTTC
>TRBJ1-1|TRBV20-1|.|few
CTPGGLAEAFF
TGCACCCCGGGGGGCTTGGCTGAAGCTTTCTTT
>TRBJ1-5|TRBV7-8|.|.
CASSLVGGNQPQHF
TGTGCCAGCAGCTTAGTAGGGGGAAATCAGCCCCAGCATTTT
>TRBJ2-7|TRBV4-2|TRBD2|.
CASSQRGGGATYEQYF
TGTGCCAGCAGCCAACGGGGCGGGGGGGCAACCTACGAGCAGTACTTC
>TRBJ1-1|TRBV30|.|.
CACRPGGGNTEAFF
TGTGCCTGTAGGCCCGGGGGGGGGAACACTGAAGCTTTCTTT
>TRBJ2-4|TRBV7-2|TRBD2|.
CASSLGTGGRNQYF
TGTGCCAGCAGCTTAGGGACGGGAGGAAGGAATCAGTACTTC
>TRBJ1-1|TRBV14|.|few
CARTDTTNTEAFF
TGTGCCAGAACGGACACGACGAACACTGAAGCTTTCTTT
>TRBJ1-6|TRBV7-9|.|.
CASNSGTQGSPLHF
TGTGCCAGCAACTCCGGGACTCAGGGATCACCCCTCCACTTT
>TRBJ2-7|TRBV7-3|.|.
CASSVDSTGSYEQYF
TGTGCCAGCAGCGTGGACTCGACAGGTTCCTACGAGCAGTACTTC
>TRBJ2-2|TRBV4-3|TRBD2|.
CASRPLAGDLTGELFF
TGCGCCAGCAGACCTCTAGCGGGGGACCTCACCGGGGAGCTGTTTTTT
>TRBJ1-4|TRBV7-9|TRBD1|.
CASSLRGTAIEKLFF
TGTGCCAGCAGCTTACGAGGGACAGCGATTGAAAAACTGTTTTTT
>TRBJ2-1|TRBV10-3|TRBD2|.
CATLGLAGSGEQFF
TGTGCCACCCTAGGACTAGCGGGCTCAGGGGAGCAGTTCTTC
>TRBJ2-7|TRBV7-2|TRBD1|.
CASSFRQGSYEQYF
TGTGCCAGCAGCTTCAGACAGGGCTCCTACGAGCAGTACTTC
>TRBJ1-5|TRBV5-4|.|.
CASSLGGARGNQPQHF
TGTGCCAGCAGCTTAGGGGGGGCTAGGGGCAATCAGCCCCAGCATTTT
>TRBJ2-7|TRBV18|.|.
CASSEGRGYEQYF
TGTGCCAGCTCCGAGGGCAGGGGCTACGAGCAGTACTTC
>TRBJ1-2|TRBV19|.|.
CASSRDFSGGYTF
TGTGCCAGTAGTAGGGACTTTTCGGGTGGCTACACCTTC
>TRBJ1-1|TRBV30|.|.
CAWSGGRLNTEAFF
TGTGCCTGGAGTGGGGGCAGACTGAACACTGAAGCTTTCTTT
>TRBJ2-5|TRBV25-1|TRBD1|.
CASVWGQHQETQYF
TGTGCCAGTGTTTGGGGACAGCACCAAGAGACCCAGTACTTC
>TRBJ1-5|TRBV19|.|once
CASSTVGGQPQHF
TGTGCCAGTAGTACAGTTGGCGGTCAGCCCCAGCATTTT
>TRBJ1-1|TRBV10-3|.|.
CAISPTGAYTEAFF
TGTGCCATTTCACCGACAGGAGCCTACACTGAAGCTTTCTTT
>TRBJ1-2|TRBV18|TRBD1|once
CASSPPDREDYGYTF
TGTGCCAGCTCACCACCGGACAGGGAGGACTATGGCTACACCTTC
>TRBJ2-4|TRBV4-2|TRBD2|.
CASSQGGTRGNIQYF
TGTGCCAGCAGCCAAGGGGGGACTAGAGGGAACATTCAGTACTTC
>TRBJ1-5|TRBV25-1|.|few
CASNSQPQHF
TGTGCCAGCAACAGTCAGCCCCAGCATTTT
>TRBJ2-2|TRBV27|.|.
CASTPTQQVHGELFF
TGTGCCAGCACTCCTACCCAACAGGTACACGGGGAGCTGTTTTTT
>TRBJ2-5|TRBV11-2|.|.
CASREGGGETQYF
TGTGCCAGCAGGGAGGGAGGTGGAGAGACCCAGTACTTC
>TRBJ2-5|TRBV7-8|TRBD2|.
CASRLRLAGGETQYF
TGTGCCAGCAGGCTAAGACTAGCGGGGGGTGAGACCCAGTACTTC
>TRBJ2-7|TRBV7-9|TRBD2|.
CASSLSGTSYEQYF
TGTGCCAGCAGCCTTAGCGGGACCTCTTACGAGCAGTACTTC
>TRBJ1-1|TRBV4-3|.|.
CASSHRQNTYTEAFF
TGCGCCAGCAGCCATCGACAGAATACTTACACTGAAGCTTTCTTT
>TRBJ1-1|TRBV15|.|.
CATSRGGYTEAFF
TGTGCCACCAGCAGGGGGGGGTACACTGAAGCTTTCTTT
>TRBJ2-3|TRBV5-1|.|.
CASKWVGSRTDTQYF
TGCGCCAGCAAGTGGGTCGGGAGTCGCACAGATACGCAGTATTTT
>TRBJ1-1|TRBV2|.|few
CASSLWETRDTEAFF
TGTGCCAGCAGTCTCTGGGAGACCCGGGACACTGAAGCTTTCTTT
>TRBJ2-3|TRBV28|.|.
CASRGHRPTDTQYF
TGTGCCAGCAGAGGGCACAGGCCCACAGATACGCAGTATTTT
>TRBJ2-5|TRBV10-3|TRBD1|.
CAISESKGTAQETQYF
TGTGCCATCAGTGAGTCGAAGGGGACAGCCCAAGAGACCCAGTACTTC
>TRBJ1-1|TRBV5-1|.|.
CASSSGQLNTEAFF
TGCGCCAGCAGCTCAGGACAGCTGAACACTGAAGCTTTCTTT
>TRBJ2-3|TRBV6-5|.|.
CATRRGTDTQYF
TGTGCCACTCGGAGGGGCACAGATACGCAGTATTTT
>TRBJ1-1|TRBV5-5|.|.
CASSAGPVNTEAFF
TGTGCCAGCAGCGCGGGACCGGTAAACACTGAAGCTTTCTTT
>TRBJ2-3|TRBV29-1|TRBD2|.
CSVAQLAGGRDTQYF
TGCAGCGTTGCGCAATTAGCGGGAGGCAGGGATACGCAGTATTTT
>TRBJ1-1|TRBV7-9|TRBD1|.
CSSTLYSGTGVTEAFF
TGTTCCAGCACCCTGTATTCCGGGACAGGGGTAACTGAAGCTTTCTTT
>TRBJ2-3|TRBV27|.|.
CASASGADTQYF
TGTGCCAGCGCTTCGGGTGCCGATACGCAGTATTTT
>TRBJ2-7|TRBV28|.|.
CASSLYPYEQYF
TGTGCCAGCAGTTTATATCCATACGAGCAGTACTTC